Below, one TCR beta chain is given with its context. Its antigen is still unknown. The method was immunoSEQ multiplex PCR; TCRdb's version includes in-frame clones alone and lacks a portion of them. Of some 64,000 clones in the sample, roughly nine tenths were seen once. Trimming cost V 5 bases and J 1 base, with 15 bases left between them. Germline-derived CDR1 and CDR2 are GTSNPN and SVGIG (reference sequence). CDR3 length: 14 residues. The source of the sample is a study of OX40 agonist ivuxolimab in advanced cancers. Overall study: Ivuxolimab is an agonistic anti-OX40 (CD134) antibody, and patients were treated with it. Enrolled patients in dose escalation had cancers that were hepatocellular carcinoma, melanoma, renal cell or head and neck cancer.

Findings and limits, study-wide: The study found among the lowest clonal expansion in partial responders at 0.1-3.0 mg/kg.

Blood got drawn at baseline, again on cycle 4 day 1, and then on cycle 7 day 1. Source: CD4+ or CD8+ T cells sorted from blood, taken in a trial of the OX40 agonist ivuxolimab. This chain connects TRBV30 to TRBJ2-7, with a tentative D call TRBD1 (5 bases). This clonotype was sampled from an adult with an advanced solid tumor such as melanoma, head and neck, liver or kidney cancer. CDR3 protein: CAWALGQGSYEQYF. The CDR3, as DNA: TGTGCCTGGGCCTTGGGGCAGGGTTCCTACGAGCAGTACTTC.